This entry describes one T cell receptor beta chain. This entry belongs to a study of blood T cell repertoires in COVID-19. The CDR3 is 19 residues long. Germline CDR1 reads SNHLY; CDR2 reads FYNNEI. Trimming at V came to 5 bases and at J to 0 bases, leaving 11 bases not matched to a gene. Some clones are missing from TCRdb's copy, which holds only in-frame ones; the method was immunoSEQ multiplex PCR. The sample consists of 99,000 or so clones, roughly 84% of them appearing once. V and J are TRBV2 and TRBJ2-2; 11 positions match TRBD2. The TCR was taken from a man aged 65 to 85 with active or convalescent COVID-19. Sequenced material: peripheral blood. CDR3 nucleotides: TGTGCCAGCAGTATATTGAGGACTAGCGGGCCAGCGAACACCGGGGAGCTGTTTTTT. As protein: CASSILRTSGPANTGELFF.